A single sample gave rise to the 17 T cell receptor beta chains below, sequenced in a study of beta chain features in type 1 diabetes. Study results and limitations: Researchers report that Type 1 diabetes patients had moderately but significantly shorter TCRB CDR3s across all four CD4+ subsets.

Antigens of these TCRs are unknown. Expressed TCRB transcripts were sequenced, since all the RNA that had been isolated was reverse transcribed. Using immunoSEQ multiplex PCR, the repertoire was profiled, and TCRdb retains in-frame clones only, with some absent. The table lists more than 250,000 clones, over 11% of them singletons. What was sequenced was naive CD4+ T cells from blood. All receptors come from a man aged 30-40 years with type 1 diabetes.

J is TRBJ2-7 and V is TRBV4-2; TRBD2 agrees at 8 bases. The CDR3 sequence is 16 residues long. Germline V gene sequence: CDR1 LGHNA, CDR2 YNFKEQ. V lost 1 base and J lost 7; bases outside the gene matches: 12. The DNA of the CDR3 is TGTGCCAGCAGCCAAGCGTTGGAAGCGGGGGTGAGAGAGCAGTACTTC. Translated: CASSQALEAGVREQYF.

This clone was recorded at least ten times. The chain combines TRBV29-1 with TRBJ2-1; 7 bases map to TRBD2. Germline values: CDR1 SQVTM, CDR2 ANQGSEA. The junction had 9 bases not matched to a gene; V was cut back by 7 bases and J by 12 bases. This CDR3 spans 11 amino acids. CDR3 region: CSAEDPGGQFF. For the CDR3, the DNA is TGCAGCGCCGAAGATCCGGGAGGGCAGTTCTTC.

Only a few counts were recorded for this clone. This same CDR3 is encoded by further DNA sequences in the sample. The chain combines TRBV28 with TRBJ2-5, with unresolved D. Trimming stripped 2 bases from V and 1 base from J, with 5 bases between. The CDR3 is 13 amino acids. Per germline, CDR1 MDHEN and CDR2 SYDVKM. CDR3 protein: CASSLPVQETQYF. For the CDR3, the DNA is TGTGCCAGCAGTTTACCGGTCCAAGAGACCCAGTACTTC.

V is TRBV5-1 and J is TRBJ2-2, with TRBD2 as a possible D gene (6 bases). The CDR3 is made up of 14 amino acids. V dropped 4 bases and J dropped 7 bases, with 14 bases sitting between them. The V gene's germline CDR1 is SGHRS and CDR2 YFSETQ. The CDR3 DNA follows: TGCGCCAGCAGCCCCTCTAGCGTAGTCGGGGAGCTGTTTTTT. It encodes CASSPSSVVGELFF.

Only a few counts were recorded for this clone. The CDR3 is CASSPLMSVTGELFF. CDR3 coding DNA: TGTGCCAGCTCACCACTGATGTCAGTGACCGGGGAGCTGTTTTTT. The J gene is TRBJ2-2, the V gene TRBV18; D not certain. The V end was cut by 1 base, the J end by 5 bases, with 11 bases between. This CDR3 spans 15 amino acids. Per the germline V gene, CDR1 is KGHSH and CDR2 is LQKENI.

J is TRBJ2-7 and V is TRBV7-9, with a tentative D call TRBD2 (5 bases). Germline CDR1 SEHNR, CDR2 FQNEAQ (reference sequence). The CDR3 spans 14 residues. With 5 bases removed from V and 6 bases from J, the gap between germline ends came to 17 bases. CDR3 in DNA: TGTGCCAGCAGCGCCGGACCGGGGTCAGTCGAGCAGTACTTC. This sequence encodes CASSAGPGSVEQYF.

J is TRBJ2-5 and V is TRBV28; 7 nucleotides line up with TRBD1. The CDR3 loop spans 14 amino acids. Trimming removed 3 bases from V and 1 base from J; junction bases left unmatched: 2. Germline CDR1 is MDHEN and CDR2 is SYDVKM. CDR3 bases: TGTGCCAGCAGTTTGGGACAGTTCCAAGAGACCCAGTACTTC. Its translation is CASSLGQFQETQYF.

This clone was seen only a few times. J is TRBJ2-1 and V is TRBV20-1, with D possibly being TRBD2 (5 bases). V was cut by 6 bases and J by 9 bases, with 12 bases left in between. The CDR3 has 11 amino acids. Germline assignment: CDR1 DFQATT and CDR2 SNEGSKA (reference sequence). The CDR3 is CSATTSREQFF. The CDR3, as DNA: TGCAGTGCAACCACTAGTCGTGAGCAGTTCTTC.

This clone was seen a few times. This rearrangement joins TRBV11-2 to TRBJ2-5, with 11 nucleotides matching TRBD2. V gave up 3 bases and J gave up 5 bases; unmatched junction bases: 5. There are 15 residues in the CDR3. Germline CDR1 reads SGHAT; CDR2 reads FQNNGV. CDR3 in amino acids: CASSFTSGSKETQYF. The CDR3 DNA follows: TGTGCCAGCAGCTTCACTAGCGGGAGCAAGGAGACCCAGTACTTC.

On this clone itself: Mismatch with germline at one junction end may stem from a read error. This chain uses TRBV19 with TRBJ1-5; 7 bases line up with TRBD1. The V gene's germline CDR1 is LNHDA and CDR2 SQIVND (reference sequence). This CDR3 spans 14 amino acids. The CDR3, as DNA: TGTGCCAGTTGGAGACAGGGTAGCGATCAGCCCCAGCATTTT. Its translation is CASWRQGSDQPQHF.

The chain combines TRBV18 with TRBJ2-1; 7 positions match TRBD1. Germline values: CDR1 KGHSH, CDR2 LQKENI. This CDR3 comprises 16 residues. V was clipped by 4 bases and J by 4 bases; unmatched bases: 10. In DNA form, the CDR3 reads TGTGCCAGCTCACGAGGACAGGATTTAGGGTACAATGAGCAGTTCTTC. Its translation is CASSRGQDLGYNEQFF.

The chain recombines TRBV14 with TRBJ2-1; 15 positions agree with TRBD2. Trimming took 3 bases from V and 0 from J; bases not matched to a gene: 6. Germline lookup yields CDR1 SGHDN and CDR2 FVKESK. CDR3 length: 19 residues. As DNA, the CDR3 is TGTGCCAGCAGCCACATGGGACTAGCGGGAGGCCGCTCCTACAATGAGCAGTTCTTC. It codes for CASSHMGLAGGRSYNEQFF.

V usage is TRBV7-9 and J usage is TRBJ2-2; the match to TRBD2 covers 7 bases. The V and J ends lost 5 bases and 0 bases, in that order; junction bases with no gene match: 15. The CDR3 runs 19 residues. Germline-derived CDR1 and CDR2 are SEHNR and FQNEAQ (reference sequence). CDR3 protein: CASSPRGAGTTANTGELFF. For the CDR3, the DNA is TGTGCCAGCAGCCCCCGTGGAGCGGGAACGACAGCGAACACCGGGGAGCTGTTTTTT.

This chain joins TRBV20-1 and TRBJ2-1, with D perhaps TRBD1 (6 bases). CDR1 is DFQATT and CDR2 is SNEGSKA in the germline V gene (reference sequence). Trimming pared 7 bases from V and 10 bases from J, leaving 14 bases between. The length of the CDR3 is 11 residues. The CDR3 DNA is TGCAGTGTGGTCGACAGGCCCGAGCAGTTCTTC. This codes for CSVVDRPEQFF.

This clone was counted a few times. The V and J genes are TRBV5-6 and TRBJ2-7, with D tentatively TRBD2 (6 bases). The CDR3 is 11 amino acids. V was pared by 3 bases and J by 11 bases, with 12 bases between. Germline CDR1 and CDR2: SGHDT and YYEEEE. CDR3 residues: CASSYREMEYF. In nucleotides, the CDR3 is TGTGCCAGCAGCTACCGGGAGATGGAGTACTTC.

This clone was recorded a few times. The chain employs TRBV2 and TRBJ2-4; TRBD1 aligns across 8 bases. Per germline, CDR1 SNHLY and CDR2 FYNNEI. V shed 1 base, J shed 8 bases, and the junction held 7 bases outside the gene matches. The CDR3 contains 15 residues. In nucleotides, the CDR3 is TGTGCCAGCAGTGAAGGACAGGGGCGCGGGGACATTCAGTACTTC. It is translated as CASSEGQGRGDIQYF.

The sample holds a few counts of this clone. The V call is TRBV27, the J call TRBJ1-2; possible D gene TRBD1, 6 bases. Germline V gene data show CDR1 as MNHEY and CDR2 as SMNVEV (reference sequence). V was pared by 5 bases and J by 6 bases, with 10 bases between. The CDR3 is made up of 12 amino acids. The CDR3 sequence is CASSRGSDGYTF. The CDR3 DNA reads as TGTGCCAGCAGTAGGGGGTCCGATGGCTACACCTTC.